Sequencing of this TCR beta chain was carried out in a study of T cells in localized non-small cell lung cancer. Overall study results and limits: Tumor trailed uninvolved adjacent lung in T cell clonality, which peaked there. Median detection of top 100 tumor clones in adjacent lung was 57 clones.

Regarding this clone: What it binds is unknown.

This CDR3 comprises 12 residues. Germline lookup yields CDR1 MNHNS and CDR2 SASEGT. V lost 0 bases, J lost 12 bases, and 4 bases stayed unmatched. Sequenced by immunoSEQ multiplex PCR; TCRdb stores in-frame clones only, minus some. The top ten hold about 20% of the sample, which has about 79,000 clones, around 90% seen once. This receptor was taken from a woman between 35 and 70 years old with stage I squamous cell lung carcinoma. The rearrangement uses TRBV6-1 and TRBJ2-7; 8 bases fit TRBD2. The material sequenced was peripheral blood, taken before any cancer treatment. This chain's CDR3 is CASSEARGEPYF. CDR3 nucleotides: TGTGCCAGCAGTGAAGCGCGGGGGGAACCGTACTTC.